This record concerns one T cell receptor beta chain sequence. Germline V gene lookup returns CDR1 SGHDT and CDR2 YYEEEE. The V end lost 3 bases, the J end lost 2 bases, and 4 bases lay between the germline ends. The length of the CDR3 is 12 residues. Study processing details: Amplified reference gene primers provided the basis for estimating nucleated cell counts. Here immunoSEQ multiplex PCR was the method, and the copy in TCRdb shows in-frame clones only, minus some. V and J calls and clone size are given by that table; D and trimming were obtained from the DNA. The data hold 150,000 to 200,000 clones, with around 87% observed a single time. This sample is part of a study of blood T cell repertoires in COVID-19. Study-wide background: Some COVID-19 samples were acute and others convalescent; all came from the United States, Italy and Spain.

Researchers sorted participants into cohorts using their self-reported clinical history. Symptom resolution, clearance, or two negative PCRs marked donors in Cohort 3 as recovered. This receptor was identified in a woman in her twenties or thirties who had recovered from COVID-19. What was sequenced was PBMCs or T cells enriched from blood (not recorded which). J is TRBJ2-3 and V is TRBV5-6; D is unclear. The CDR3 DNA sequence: TGTGCCAGCAGCTCACTCACAGATACGCAGTATTTT. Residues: CASSSLTDTQYF.